Listed below are T cell receptor beta chains from one sample, sequenced in a study of beta chain features in type 1 diabetes. The table came from immunoSEQ multiplex PCR; TCRdb's copy has only in-frame clones and leaves some out. The data hold 640,000 or so clones, with roughly an eighth observed a single time. Sequencing was performed on naive CD4+ T cells from blood. These receptors were collected from a man aged 18 to 29 with type 1 diabetes. Each CDR3 is given with its conserved first and last residue. Fields, in order: clone size, J gene, V gene, D gene, CDR3 protein, CDR3 DNA. The D gene is left open where the match is weak. For some rows the clone size is stated as once, few or many, or as a class when expanded; others skip it.

clone_size: NA
j_call: TRBJ2-5
v_call: TRBV28
d_call: NA
cdr3_aa: CASSLDDSGLPVGTQYF
cdr3_nt: TGTGCCAGCAGTCTAGATGACTCGGGATTACCGGTGGGGACCCAGTACTTC

clone_size: NA
j_call: TRBJ2-5
v_call: TRBV30
d_call: TRBD1
cdr3_aa: CAWSTGQATQETQYF
cdr3_nt: TGTGCCTGGAGTACCGGACAGGCTACGCAAGAGACCCAGTACTTC

clone_size: few
j_call: TRBJ1-1
v_call: TRBV5-1
d_call: NA
cdr3_aa: CASSPRGDEAFF
cdr3_nt: TGCGCCAGCAGCCCACGCGGGGATGAAGCTTTCTTT

clone_size: few
j_call: TRBJ2-1
v_call: TRBV7-6
d_call: NA
cdr3_aa: CASSWVGGAGSTYNEQFF
cdr3_nt: TGTGCCAGCAGCTGGGTTGGAGGGGCTGGGAGCACCTACAATGAGCAGTTCTTC

clone_size: NA
j_call: TRBJ2-7
v_call: TRBV2
d_call: TRBD1
cdr3_aa: CARQGSEQYF
cdr3_nt: TGTGCCAGACAGGGGAGTGAGCAGTACTTC

clone_size: NA
j_call: TRBJ1-1
v_call: TRBV5-1
d_call: NA
cdr3_aa: CASSLGQAGEAFF
cdr3_nt: TGCGCCAGCAGCTTGGGGCAGGCCGGGGAAGCTTTCTTT

clone_size: few
j_call: TRBJ1-2
v_call: TRBV19
d_call: NA
cdr3_aa: CASTNWQVATF
cdr3_nt: TGTGCCAGTACCAACTGGCAGGTTGCCACCTTC

clone_size: few
j_call: TRBJ2-6
v_call: TRBV11-1
d_call: NA
cdr3_aa: CASSASGSLWGANVLTF
cdr3_nt: TGTGCCAGCAGCGCATCCGGGTCCCTCTGGGGGGCCAACGTCCTGACTTTC

clone_size: NA
j_call: TRBJ1-1
v_call: TRBV10-3
d_call: NA
cdr3_aa: CAITRDLEYTEAFF
cdr3_nt: TGTGCCATCACCCGGGACCTTGAGTACACTGAAGCTTTCTTT

clone_size: NA
j_call: TRBJ2-1
v_call: TRBV20-1
d_call: NA
cdr3_aa: CSAFRGYEQFF
cdr3_nt: TGCAGTGCTTTTCGGGGGTATGAGCAGTTCTTC

clone_size: few
j_call: TRBJ1-1
v_call: TRBV30
d_call: TRBD1
cdr3_aa: CARRDSLMNTEAFF
cdr3_nt: TGTGCTCGACGGGACAGTCTAATGAACACTGAAGCTTTCTTT

clone_size: NA
j_call: TRBJ1-4
v_call: TRBV14
d_call: NA
cdr3_aa: CASSPYDRSNEKLFF
cdr3_nt: TGTGCCAGCAGCCCCTACGACAGAAGTAATGAAAAACTGTTTTTT

clone_size: few
j_call: TRBJ1-1
v_call: TRBV18
d_call: TRBD1
cdr3_aa: CASTPGQGLGTEAFF
cdr3_nt: TGTGCCAGCACCCCGGGACAGGGACTAGGCACTGAAGCTTTCTTT

clone_size: few
j_call: TRBJ2-1
v_call: TRBV6-1
d_call: NA
cdr3_aa: CASSETTSLPYNEQFF
cdr3_nt: TGTGCCAGCAGTGAGACGACATCCCTTCCCTACAATGAGCAGTTCTTC

clone_size: NA
j_call: TRBJ1-5
v_call: TRBV4-1
d_call: NA
cdr3_aa: CASSQDYGSNQPQHF
cdr3_nt: TGCGCCAGCAGCCAAGATTACGGGAGCAATCAGCCCCAGCATTTT

clone_size: few
j_call: TRBJ1-5
v_call: TRBV19
d_call: NA
cdr3_aa: CASSQTDSNQPQHF
cdr3_nt: TGTGCCAGTAGTCAGACTGATAGCAATCAGCCCCAGCATTTT

clone_size: few
j_call: TRBJ2-7
v_call: TRBV18
d_call: TRBD1
cdr3_aa: CASSPGTGEFYEQYF
cdr3_nt: TGTGCCAGCTCACCCGGGACAGGGGAGTTCTACGAGCAGTACTTC

clone_size: few
j_call: TRBJ2-7
v_call: TRBV4-1
d_call: TRBD1
cdr3_aa: CASSQAPGTAEAYEQYF
cdr3_nt: TGCGCCAGCAGCCAAGCCCCCGGGACAGCCGAAGCCTACGAGCAGTACTTC

clone_size: NA
j_call: TRBJ2-7
v_call: TRBV5-4
d_call: NA
cdr3_aa: CASSRDRASYEQYF
cdr3_nt: TGTGCCAGCAGTAGAGATCGGGCCTCCTACGAGCAGTACTTC

clone_size: NA
j_call: TRBJ2-3
v_call: TRBV30
d_call: NA
cdr3_aa: CAWSLGGGGTDTQYF
cdr3_nt: TGTGCCTGGAGTCTAGGAGGGGGGGGCACAGATACGCAGTATTTT

clone_size: few
j_call: TRBJ2-1
v_call: TRBV7-3
d_call: TRBD1
cdr3_aa: CASSSGTGAYNEQFF
cdr3_nt: TGTGCCAGCAGCTCCGGGACAGGGGCATACAATGAGCAGTTCTTC

clone_size: NA
j_call: TRBJ1-1
v_call: TRBV19
d_call: NA
cdr3_aa: CASRYRINTEAFF
cdr3_nt: TGTGCCAGTAGGTACAGGATAAACACTGAAGCTTTCTTT

clone_size: NA
j_call: TRBJ1-5
v_call: TRBV6-5
d_call: NA
cdr3_aa: CASSLQGFMEPQHF
cdr3_nt: TGTGCCAGCAGCCTACAGGGATTCATGGAGCCCCAGCATTTT

clone_size: NA
j_call: TRBJ1-1
v_call: TRBV6-1
d_call: TRBD1
cdr3_aa: CASSEAPGQVVEAFF
cdr3_nt: TGTGCCAGCAGTGAGGCCCCCGGACAGGTGGTTGAAGCTTTCTTT

clone_size: NA
j_call: TRBJ2-4
v_call: TRBV20-1
d_call: NA
cdr3_aa: CSARDLNIQYF
cdr3_nt: TGCAGTGCCCGGGACCTAAACATTCAATACTTC

clone_size: once
j_call: TRBJ2-5
v_call: TRBV19
d_call: NA
cdr3_aa: CASSEMEGKTQYF
cdr3_nt: TGTGCCAGTAGTGAGATGGAGGGGAAGACCCAGTACTTC

clone_size: NA
j_call: TRBJ1-6
v_call: TRBV4-1
d_call: NA
cdr3_aa: CASSQDQPTPAPLHF
cdr3_nt: TGCGCCAGCAGCCAAGATCAGCCTACCCCAGCACCCCTCCACTTT

clone_size: NA
j_call: TRBJ2-3
v_call: TRBV6-1
d_call: NA
cdr3_aa: CASSEIRTDTQYF
cdr3_nt: TGTGCCAGCAGTGAAATCCGGACAGATACGCAGTATTTT

clone_size: NA
j_call: TRBJ1-3
v_call: TRBV5-1
d_call: NA
cdr3_aa: CASSLIQGDSGNTIYF
cdr3_nt: TGCGCCAGCAGCTTGATACAGGGTGACTCTGGAAACACCATATATTTT

clone_size: few
j_call: TRBJ2-5
v_call: TRBV6-1
d_call: NA
cdr3_aa: CASDRQETQYF
cdr3_nt: TGTGCCAGCGACAGACAAGAGACCCAGTACTTC

clone_size: NA
j_call: TRBJ1-1
v_call: TRBV30
d_call: TRBD1
cdr3_aa: CAWSARGRLTEAFF
cdr3_nt: TGTGCCTGGAGTGCCAGGGGGCGGCTCACTGAAGCTTTCTTT

clone_size: NA
j_call: TRBJ1-5
v_call: TRBV14
d_call: NA
cdr3_aa: CASSQAGGGSNQPQHF
cdr3_nt: TGTGCCAGCAGCCAAGCGGGGGGAGGGAGCAATCAGCCCCAGCATTTT

clone_size: once
j_call: TRBJ2-7
v_call: TRBV27
d_call: TRBD1
cdr3_aa: CASRPGGKTGGYEQYF
cdr3_nt: TGTGCCAGCCGACCTGGCGGGAAAACAGGGGGCTACGAGCAGTACTTC

clone_size: many
j_call: TRBJ2-1
v_call: TRBV9
d_call: TRBD1
cdr3_aa: CASSVQGASDNEQFF
cdr3_nt: TGTGCCAGCAGCGTTCAGGGGGCAAGCGACAATGAGCAGTTCTTC

clone_size: few
j_call: TRBJ2-2
v_call: TRBV9
d_call: TRBD1
cdr3_aa: CASSVRQGTTGELFF
cdr3_nt: TGTGCCAGCAGCGTTAGACAGGGGACCACCGGGGAGCTGTTTTTT

clone_size: few
j_call: TRBJ1-1
v_call: TRBV10-3
d_call: NA
cdr3_aa: CAISENRRGSTEAFF
cdr3_nt: TGTGCCATCAGTGAGAACCGCAGGGGCAGCACTGAAGCTTTCTTT

clone_size: NA
j_call: TRBJ1-2
v_call: TRBV30
d_call: NA
cdr3_aa: CAWSVEAGYTF
cdr3_nt: TGTGCCTGGAGTGTAGAGGCAGGCTACACCTTC

clone_size: few
j_call: TRBJ2-1
v_call: TRBV9
d_call: TRBD2
cdr3_aa: CASSVVGRGLAGPNEQFF
cdr3_nt: TGTGCCAGCAGCGTAGTTGGACGGGGACTAGCGGGACCCAATGAGCAGTTCTTC

clone_size: NA
j_call: TRBJ1-1
v_call: TRBV29-1
d_call: NA
cdr3_aa: CSVNRNSEAFF
cdr3_nt: TGCAGCGTTAACAGGAACTCTGAAGCTTTCTTT

clone_size: NA
j_call: TRBJ2-3
v_call: TRBV5-1
d_call: NA
cdr3_aa: CASSLGHPSTDTQYF
cdr3_nt: TGCGCCAGCAGCTTGGGTCACCCTAGCACAGATACGCAGTATTTT

clone_size: few
j_call: TRBJ1-4
v_call: TRBV7-2
d_call: NA
cdr3_aa: CASSLGLRGQGAANEKLFF
cdr3_nt: TGTGCCAGCAGCTTAGGATTGCGGGGCCAAGGAGCGGCTAATGAAAAACTGTTTTTT

clone_size: NA
j_call: TRBJ2-7
v_call: TRBV10-3
d_call: TRBD2
cdr3_aa: CAISNGGAYEQYF
cdr3_nt: TGTGCCATCAGCAACGGGGGGGCCTACGAGCAGTACTTC

clone_size: NA
j_call: TRBJ2-5
v_call: TRBV21-1
d_call: NA
cdr3_aa: CASGPTQRNQETQYF
cdr3_nt: TGTGCCAGCGGCCCGACCCAACGGAACCAAGAGACCCAGTACTTC

clone_size: few
j_call: TRBJ1-1
v_call: TRBV25-1
d_call: TRBD1
cdr3_aa: CASSEQDRDTEAFF
cdr3_nt: TGTGCCAGCAGTGAACAAGACAGGGACACTGAAGCTTTCTTT

clone_size: NA
j_call: TRBJ1-2
v_call: TRBV2
d_call: TRBD1
cdr3_aa: CASSTDRDYGYTF
cdr3_nt: TGTGCCAGCAGTACGGACAGGGACTATGGCTACACCTTC

clone_size: few
j_call: TRBJ2-2
v_call: TRBV6-1
d_call: NA
cdr3_aa: CASSEAWKTGELFF
cdr3_nt: TGTGCCAGCAGTGAAGCGTGGAAGACCGGGGAGCTGTTTTTT

clone_size: NA
j_call: TRBJ2-3
v_call: TRBV29-1
d_call: TRBD2
cdr3_aa: CSVEAGGSTDTQYF
cdr3_nt: TGCAGCGTTGAAGCGGGGGGGTCCACAGATACGCAGTATTTT

clone_size: few
j_call: TRBJ2-3
v_call: TRBV6-6
d_call: NA
cdr3_aa: CASSNRFHPDTQYF
cdr3_nt: TGTGCCAGCAGTAACAGGTTCCACCCAGATACGCAGTATTTT

clone_size: few
j_call: TRBJ1-1
v_call: TRBV30
d_call: NA
cdr3_aa: CAWSLKVGGPAEAFF
cdr3_nt: TGTGCCTGGAGTCTGAAGGTCGGGGGCCCGGCTGAAGCTTTCTTT

clone_size: NA
j_call: TRBJ1-1
v_call: TRBV2
d_call: NA
cdr3_aa: CASSEAGGTEAFF
cdr3_nt: TGTGCCAGCAGTGAAGCTGGGGGCACTGAAGCTTTCTTT

clone_size: NA
j_call: TRBJ1-1
v_call: TRBV18
d_call: NA
cdr3_aa: CASSPRIGDTEAFF
cdr3_nt: TGTGCCAGCTCACCACGTATCGGGGACACTGAAGCTTTCTTT

clone_size: few
j_call: TRBJ2-7
v_call: TRBV2
d_call: TRBD1
cdr3_aa: CASSEWTGDGYEQYF
cdr3_nt: TGTGCCAGCAGTGAATGGACAGGGGACGGGTACGAGCAGTACTTC